What follows are 10 T cell receptor beta chains derived from one specimen sequenced in a study of regulatory dendritic cells for organ transplantation. The method was immunoSEQ multiplex PCR; TCRdb's version includes in-frame clones alone and lacks a portion of them. Here the sample spans 3,800 or so clones, approximately 74% being singletons. No cognate antigen is known for these TCRs. CFSE-labeled sorted T cells met regulatory or mature dendritic cells for approximately 5 days. The source material was memory CD8+ T cells from blood cultured with dendritic cells. Subset indicated: CD45RO+ memory T cells. Receptor source: a human donor in good health.

The chain recombines TRBV27 with TRBJ1-1, with D possibly matching TRBD1 (6 bases). Trimming pared 3 bases from V and 1 base from J, leaving 9 bases between. CDR1 and CDR2 from the germline V gene are MNHEY and SMNVEV (reference sequence). This CDR3 has 14 residues. This CDR3 is CASSFRDTNTEAFF. The CDR3 DNA reads as TGTGCCAGCAGTTTCAGGGACACGAACACTGAAGCTTTCTTT.

J is TRBJ2-1 and V is TRBV7-8; tentative D call: TRBD2 (5 bases). Looked up from germline, CDR1 is SGHVS and CDR2 is FQNEAQ. The length of the CDR3 is 16 residues. V lost 0 bases, J lost 9 bases, and 18 bases lay in between. CDR3 region: CASSLASPTGVGEQFF. The CDR3 DNA reads TGTGCCAGCAGCTTAGCAAGTCCCACCGGGGTCGGTGAGCAGTTCTTC.

The chain couples TRBV7-9 to TRBJ1-4; D remains ambiguous. The germline gives CDR1 SEHNR, CDR2 FQNEAQ (reference sequence). This CDR3 spans 15 amino acids. Trimming left V 5 bases short and J 0 bases short, with 10 bases between. The CDR3 sequence is CASSLTSATNEKLFF. CDR3 nucleotides: TGTGCCAGCAGCCTCACATCTGCAACTAATGAAAAACTGTTTTTT.

The CDR3 DNA reads as TGTGCCAGCGGGAAGCGGGAGGGGACCTATGAGCAGTTCTTC. It yields the protein CASGKREGTYEQFF. This chain links TRBV6-8 with TRBJ2-1; 10 nucleotides align to TRBD2. V dropped 8 bases and J dropped 8; count of bases not matched to a gene: 9. Germline-derived CDR1 and CDR2 are MNHGY and SAAAGT. CDR3 length: 14 residues.

This chain uses TRBV5-1 with TRBJ2-1; 10 bases match TRBD2. The CDR3 has 18 amino acids. After removal of 3 bases from V and 7 bases from J, the junction contained 16 bases not matched to a gene. CDR1 and CDR2 (germline): SGHRS, YFSETQ. CDR3 DNA sequence: TGCGCCAGCAGCTCCGAGTCCCCCGGGACTAGCGCCGTTAATGAGCAGTTCTTC. As protein: CASSSESPGTSAVNEQFF.

In this sample, this clone is large. The DNA for the CDR3 is TGTGCCAGCAGGAGCGGGGTCTACGAGCAGTACTTC. Translated, it gives CASRSGVYEQYF. The chain couples TRBV6-1 to TRBJ2-7; TRBD2 matches 7 bases. The germline V gene has CDR1 MNHNS and CDR2 SASEGT. The CDR3 spans 12 residues. V was clipped by 6 bases and J by 3 bases; unmatched bases: 2.

The chain has TRBV13 and TRBJ2-4; 10 bases are a match to TRBD2. Germline trimming cut 5 bases from V and 3 bases from J; bases unmatched to any gene: 10. CDR1 is PRHDT, CDR2 FYEKMQ, per germline (reference sequence). The CDR3 covers 17 residues. CDR3 nucleotides: TGTGCCAGCAGCCGAGCAGCGGGGGGGACTTACAAAAACATTCAGTACTTC. This translates into CASSRAAGGTYKNIQYF.

This chain connects TRBV5-4 to TRBJ1-6; 7 nucleotides agree with TRBD1. CDR1 is SGHNT, CDR2 YYREEE, per germline (reference sequence). The CDR3 covers 15 residues. V trimming: 4 bases; J trimming: 9 bases; junction bases outside the gene matches: 10. The CDR3 loop reads CASSPRQGGSSPLHF. The CDR3 nucleotides read TGTGCCAGCAGCCCCAGACAGGGAGGATCTTCACCCCTCCACTTT.

V is TRBV30 and J is TRBJ1-2; D remains ambiguous. The germline V and J ends were trimmed by 3 bases and 2 bases, with 7 bases remaining between them. From germline, CDR1 is GTSNPN and CDR2 SVGIG (reference sequence). The CDR3 extends over 12 amino acids. CDR3 amino acids: CAWSQMNYGYTF. The CDR3 DNA is TGTGCCTGGAGCCAGATGAACTATGGCTACACCTTC.

The chain links TRBV29-1 to TRBJ2-1; tentative D call: TRBD1 (5 bases). The CDR3 sequence is 13 residues long. With 1 base removed from V and 9 bases from J, the gap between germline ends came to 13 bases. Per the germline V gene, CDR1 is SQVTM and CDR2 is ANQGSEA. CDR3 sequence: CSVEAGSASEQFF. For the CDR3, the DNA is TGCAGCGTTGAAGCAGGGTCGGCGTCTGAGCAGTTCTTC.